The clone carrying this T cell receptor (beta chain) was counted a few times. Its antigen is not identified. The data are from a study of T-cell memory formation after mild COVID-19. About the research overall: Largely, the TCR clusters proved donor specific.

In TCRdb, the 5' RACE reads were re-called with MiXCR into one record per CDR3 protein. The table lists roughly 200,000 distinct CDR3 sequences, 9% to 10% of them singletons. Germline V gene lookup returns CDR1 MNHEY and CDR2 SVGEGT. This CDR3 is 15 amino acids long. Trimming at V came to 7 bases and at J to 2 bases, leaving 7 bases not matched to a gene. Overall study results and limits: CD4+ bias marked clones expanding day 15 to 37, unlike balanced contracting clones. The CD4+ clones that contracted clustered mainly within CM and EM, and the CD8+ clones concentrated in EMRA.

Material for sequencing was PBMCs or a T cell subset sorted from them (not recorded which). The source is a man aged 18-30 years who had mild COVID-19 (a few samples of this study predate the infection). Cell type and time point are not known. The rearrangement uses TRBV6-2 or TRBV6-3 and TRBJ2-1, with 8 bases fitting TRBD2. CDR3 region: CASTPLGGAYNEQFF. The CDR3 coding sequence is TGTGCCAGCACCCCACTCGGGGGGGCCTACAATGAGCAGTTCTTC.